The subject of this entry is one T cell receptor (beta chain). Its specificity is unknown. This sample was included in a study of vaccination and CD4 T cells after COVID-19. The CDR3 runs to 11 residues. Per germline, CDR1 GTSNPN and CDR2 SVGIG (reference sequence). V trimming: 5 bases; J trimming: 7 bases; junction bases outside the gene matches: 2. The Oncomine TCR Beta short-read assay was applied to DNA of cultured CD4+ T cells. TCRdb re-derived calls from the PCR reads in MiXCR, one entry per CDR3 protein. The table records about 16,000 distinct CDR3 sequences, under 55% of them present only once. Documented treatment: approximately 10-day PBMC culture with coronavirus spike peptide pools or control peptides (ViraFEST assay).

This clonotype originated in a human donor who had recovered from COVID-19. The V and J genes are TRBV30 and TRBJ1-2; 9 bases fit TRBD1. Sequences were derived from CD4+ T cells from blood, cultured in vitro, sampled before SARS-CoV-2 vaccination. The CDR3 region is CAWRDRVGYTF. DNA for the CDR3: TGTGCCTGGCGGGACAGGGTTGGCTACACCTTC.